What follows are 15 T cell receptor beta chains derived from one specimen sequenced in a study of T-cell reconstitution after alpha-beta-depleted transplantation in children. Construction of the TCRbeta library involved unique molecular identifiers. TCRdb re-derived calls from the PCR reads in MiXCR, one entry per CDR3 protein. This sample has a few hundred thousand distinct CDR3 sequences, with around 15% found just once. Sequencing used PBMCs, mostly from graft donor cells, obtained 360 days after TCRalphabeta/CD19-depleted stem cell transplant. The receptor source for this set is a boy under three years old who had a stem cell transplant for Wiskott-Aldrich syndrome, so the T cells may come from the graft donor.

The chain links TRBV25-1 to TRBJ2-7, with TRBD2 matching 15 bases. Unmatched junction bases numbered 4, after V lost 6 bases and J lost 1 base. This CDR3 region has 16 residues. The V gene's germline CDR1 is MGHDK and CDR2 SYGVNS. This chain's CDR3 is CASRGLAGGGSYEQYF. Here the CDR3 DNA reads TGTGCCAGCAGAGGACTAGCGGGAGGGGGATCCTACGAGCAGTACTTC.

The chain combines TRBV12-3 or TRBV12-4 with TRBJ1-6; possible D gene TRBD1, 5 bases. CDR3 length equals 13 residues. Trimming took off 4 bases at V and 13 bases at J, with 14 bases between the two ends. CDR3: CASSWLGTNPLHF. CDR3 DNA sequence: TGTGCCAGCAGTTGGTTGGGGACTAATCCCCTCCACTTT.

This clonotype was observed a handful of times. CDR3 region: CSVASGNNSPLHF. The CDR3 DNA is TGCAGCGTTGCGTCGGGGAATAATTCACCCCTCCACTTT. This sequence joins TRBV29-1 and TRBJ1-6; unclear D gene. The length of the CDR3 is 13 residues. V was clipped by 4 bases and J by 5 bases, with 9 bases between them. The germline V gene has CDR1 SQVTM and CDR2 ANQGSEA.

J is TRBJ2-7 and V is TRBV18, with TRBD1 matching over 7 bases. Germline V gene data show CDR1 as KGHSH and CDR2 as LQKENI. The CDR3 consists of 16 residues. V was clipped by 2 bases and J by 0 bases; unmatched bases: 7. CDR3 coding DNA: TGTGCCAGCTCACCAAAGGTGACAGGGTCCTCCTACGAGCAGTACTTC. Its translation: CASSPKVTGSSYEQYF.

This clonotype has a handful of counts. V is TRBV10-3 and J is TRBJ2-3; D gene ambiguous. CDR1 ENHRY and CDR2 SYGVKD come from the germline V gene. This CDR3 is built from 13 residues. The V and J ends lost 4 bases and 1 base respectively, with 6 bases between them. CDR3 DNA sequence: TGTGCCATCAGTGTTAGAGGCACAGATACGCAGTATTTT. Encoded protein: CAISVRGTDTQYF.

In its sample, this clonotype was seen a few times. The chain has TRBV10-1 and TRBJ2-1; 8 bases match TRBD2. J gave up 1 base and V 4 bases, and 0 bases lay outside the gene matches. Germline values: CDR1 WNHNN, CDR2 SYGVQD (reference sequence). This CDR3 spans 14 amino acids. The CDR3: CASSGLASYNEQFF. CDR3 nucleotides: TGCGCCAGCAGTGGACTAGCGTCCTACAATGAGCAGTTCTTC.

This clonotype was counted a few times. This sequence joins TRBV4-1 and TRBJ2-3, with 12 bases fitting TRBD2. J lost 4 bases, V lost 3 bases, and 14 bases had no gene match. Germline CDR1 reads MGHRA; CDR2 reads YSYEKL. This CDR3 has 19 residues. The CDR3, as DNA: TGCGCCAGCAGCCAGGACCCGGGACTAGCGGGCTCTTCCTCAGATACGCAGTATTTT. It codes for CASSQDPGLAGSSSDTQYF.

J is TRBJ2-1 and V is TRBV27; D call uncertain. This CDR3 is 13 amino acids long. V lost 7 bases and J lost 11, with 18 bases in between. The germline CDR1 and CDR2 sequences are MNHEY and SMNVEV (reference sequence). The CDR3 nucleotides are TGTGCCAGCAAGGATAGAGGAACAATGAAGCAGTTCTTC. Its protein is CASKDRGTMKQFF.

This clonotype showed up many times. The chain recombines TRBV9 with TRBJ2-7; the match to TRBD1 covers 8 bases. This CDR3 contains 17 residues. Trimming cost V 0 bases and J 8 bases; bases outside gene matches: 16. Germline V gene lookup returns CDR1 SGDLS and CDR2 YYNGEE. CDR3: CASSVGSEGQVISKQYF. The CDR3 DNA reads as TGTGCCAGCAGCGTAGGGTCGGAGGGACAGGTGATTTCGAAGCAGTACTTC.

The V and J genes are TRBV5-1 and TRBJ2-3, with 10 nucleotides matching TRBD1. The CDR3 covers 17 residues. The germline V gene has CDR1 SGHRS and CDR2 YFSETQ. Germline trimming cut 0 bases from V and 2 bases from J; bases unmatched to any gene: 6. In DNA, the CDR3 is TGCGCCAGCAGCTTGGCCCGCGGGACAGGGGCCACAGATACGCAGTATTTT. Translating it yields CASSLARGTGATDTQYF.

This chain uses TRBV3-1 with TRBJ2-1; TRBD2 matches 14 bases. Germline assignment: CDR1 LGHDT and CDR2 YNNKEL (reference sequence). The CDR3 is 19 amino acids. V was pared by 4 bases and J by 6 bases, with 14 bases of the junction left unmatched. CDR3 DNA sequence: TGTGCCAGCAGCCTGGGGACTAGCGGGGGCGCCGGGTGGGGCAATGAGCAGTTCTTC. Translating gives CASSLGTSGGAGWGNEQFF.

This clonotype has ten or more counts. The rearrangement links TRBV7-9 to TRBJ2-7; D unclear. CDR1 is SEHNR, CDR2 FQNEAQ, per germline (reference sequence). The V and J ends lost 5 bases and 3 bases respectively, with 8 bases between them. There are 12 residues in the CDR3. This CDR3 reads CASSQGIYEQYF. The CDR3 DNA sequence: TGTGCCAGCAGCCAAGGGATCTACGAGCAGTACTTC.

This clonotype occurred a few times. The chain uses TRBV20-1 and TRBJ2-7; a weak D match, TRBD2 (5 bases). This CDR3 comprises 15 residues. Germline V lookup: CDR1 DFQATT, CDR2 SNEGSKA (reference sequence). The germline V and J ends were trimmed by 1 base and 0 bases, with 13 bases remaining between them. CDR3 sequence reads: CSARGGFLSSYEQYF. CDR3 in DNA: TGCAGTGCTAGAGGAGGGTTTTTGAGCTCCTACGAGCAGTACTTC.

This clonotype was seen more than once but under ten times. The chain carries TRBV12-3 or TRBV12-4 and TRBJ2-1; D might be TRBD2 (5 bases). V gave up 5 bases and J gave up 8 bases, with 13 bases separating them. This CDR3 is built from 13 residues. The chain's CDR3 is CASSLARGDEQFF. The CDR3 region has the DNA TGTGCCAGCAGTCTTGCCCGGGGAGATGAGCAGTTCTTC.

This clonotype was counted between two and nine times. The genes are TRBV7-9 and TRBJ2-4; unclear D gene. The V end lost 7 bases, the J end lost 7 bases, and 8 bases lay between the germline ends. This CDR3 has 11 amino acids. Germline V gene sequence: CDR1 SEHNR, CDR2 FQNEAQ (reference sequence). The CDR3 here is CASTLRNIQYF. The CDR3 bases are TGTGCCAGCACCCTAAGGAACATTCAGTACTTC.